The 16 T cell receptor beta chains below come from one sample, sequenced in a study of blood T cell repertoires in COVID-19. Using immunoSEQ multiplex PCR, the repertoire was profiled, and TCRdb retains in-frame clones only, with some absent. This table holds almost 80,000 clones, 90% found once. Sequencing used peripheral blood. The source of these receptors is a woman older than 75 with acute or convalescent COVID-19.

The chain combines TRBV19 with TRBJ2-1; 8 bases are a match to TRBD1. Germline V CDR1 and CDR2: LNHDA, SQIVND (reference sequence). The V and J ends lost 5 bases and 4 bases, in that order; junction bases with no gene match: 7. This CDR3 is 15 amino acids long. The CDR3 region is CASSSRQGNYNEQFF. Here the CDR3 DNA reads TGTGCCAGTAGTTCCCGACAGGGGAATTACAATGAGCAGTTCTTC.

The chain combines TRBV5-4 with TRBJ2-7; 9 bases are shared with TRBD1. The CDR3 is 14 residues long. Germline CDR1 is SGHNT and CDR2 is YYREEE (reference sequence). Germline trimming cut 2 bases from V and 4 bases from J; bases unmatched to any gene: 4. The chain's CDR3 is CASSFGTGSYEQYF. CDR3 DNA sequence: TGTGCCAGCAGCTTCGGGACAGGGAGTTACGAGCAGTACTTC.

The chain uses TRBV5-4 and TRBJ2-2, with 7 nucleotides matching TRBD2. Germline loops: CDR1 SGHNT, CDR2 YYREEE (reference sequence). V shed 0 bases and J 1 base; nucleotides not matched to a gene: 0. The CDR3 consists of 15 residues. The CDR3 DNA reads as TGTGCCAGCAGCTTGGTAGCGGGGAACACCGGGGAGCTGTTTTTT. It codes for CASSLVAGNTGELFF.

The chain recombines TRBV6-5 with TRBJ2-3; D not resolved. V lost 9 bases and J 0 bases, leaving 16 bases between the germline ends. Germline CDR1 is MNHEY and CDR2 is SVGAGI. CDR3 length equals 15 residues. DNA of the CDR3: TGTGCCAGTCAGTGGAAAGCGTCTAGCACAGATACGCAGTATTTT. It specifies CASQWKASSTDTQYF.

This clone showed up just once. J is TRBJ1-2 and V is TRBV7-2; TRBD1 matches 9 bases. The CDR3 length is 14 residues. The germline V gene has CDR1 SGHTA and CDR2 FQGNSA. V shed 1 base, J shed 7 bases, and the junction held 4 bases outside the gene matches. The CDR3 reads CASSLDWDRAGYTF. The DNA for the CDR3 is TGTGCCAGCAGCTTAGATTGGGACAGGGCTGGCTACACCTTC.

This chain joins TRBV21-1 and TRBJ2-7; TRBD1, as called in the table, went unchecked against the DNA. TRBV21-1 is a known pseudogene. This CDR3 is 14 amino acids long. Written as DNA, the CDR3 is TGTGCCAGCAGCAAAGGTGTCAGGGAATGCGAGCAGTACTTC. Protein: CASSKGVRECEQYF.

The gene calls are TRBV7-2 and TRBJ1-6, with D possibly matching TRBD1 (6 bases). CDR1 SGHTA and CDR2 FQGNSA come from the germline V gene. The V end lost 1 base, the J end lost 9 bases, and 10 bases lay between the germline ends. The CDR3 consists of 14 residues. CDR3 loop: CASSLGTGSSPLHF. In nucleotides, the CDR3 is TGTGCCAGCAGCTTAGGAACAGGGTCTTCACCCCTCCACTTT.

The chain is built from TRBV20-1 and TRBJ2-5; D might be TRBD2 (6 bases). The V end lost 3 bases, the J end lost 5 bases, and 19 bases lay between the germline ends. The CDR3 length is 15 residues. Looked up from germline, CDR1 is DFQATT and CDR2 is SNEGSKA (reference sequence). The CDR3 spells CSASQWGDSRETQYF. The CDR3, as DNA: TGCAGTGCTAGTCAGTGGGGGGACTCTCGTGAGACCCAGTACTTC.

This clone has just one count. DNA of the CDR3: TGCGCCAGCGATTCGGGACTGGCTGTGACGGATACGCAGTATTTT. Translation: CASDSGLAVTDTQYF. The rearrangement links TRBV5-1 to TRBJ2-3; possible D gene TRBD2, 6 bases. V lost 7 bases to trimming and J lost 6 bases, with 21 bases between them. Germline CDR1 reads SGHRS; CDR2 reads YFSETQ. The CDR3 runs to 15 residues. The full variable domain, rest sourced from reference TRBV5-1 and TRBJ2-3, is KAGVTQTPRYLIKTRGQQVTLSCSPISGHRSVSWYQQTPGQGLQFLFEYFSETQRNKGNFPGRFSGRQFSNSRSEMNVSTLELGDSALYLCASDSGLAVTDTQYFGPGTRLTVL.

This rearrangement joins TRBV24-1 to TRBJ2-2; a weak D match, TRBD1 (5 bases). CDR3 length equals 17 residues. The V end lost 1 base, the J end lost 2 bases, and 13 bases lay between the germline ends. Germline lookup yields CDR1 KGHDR and CDR2 SFDVKD. CDR3 residues: CATSDFLRGSNTGELFF. In DNA form, the CDR3 reads TGTGCCACCAGTGATTTTTTAAGGGGCTCCAACACCGGGGAGCTGTTTTTT.

V and J are TRBV15 and TRBJ1-5, with D possibly TRBD1 on 6 matching bases. CDR3 length equals 15 residues. Between the trimmed V and J ends, which lost 0 bases and 7 bases, there was a span of 13 bases. From germline, CDR1 is LNHNV and CDR2 YYDKDF (reference sequence). Written as DNA, the CDR3 is TGTGCCACCAGCAGAGAAACAGGGATTCGGCAGCCCCAGCATTTT. This encodes CATSRETGIRQPQHF.

The rearrangement links TRBV28 to TRBJ1-2; 8 bases fit TRBD1. The CDR3 is 16 amino acids. The V gene end was trimmed by 4 bases and the J gene end by 4 bases; junction bases not matched to a gene: 11. Germline V gives CDR1 MDHEN, CDR2 SYDVKM. DNA of the CDR3: TGTGCCAGCAGTTCCCCTCAGGAGACAGGGGCCTATGGCTACACCTTC. Amino acids: CASSSPQETGAYGYTF.

The rearrangement links TRBV18 to TRBJ2-1; D not certain. The CDR3 loop spans 13 amino acids. V was shortened by 2 bases and J by 10 bases, with 12 bases between the two germline ends. The V gene's germline CDR1 is KGHSH and CDR2 LQKENI. The CDR3 reads CASSPNAIREQFF. The CDR3 DNA is TGTGCCAGCTCACCAAATGCAATACGGGAGCAGTTCTTC.

This clone was found once. J is TRBJ2-3 and V is TRBV11-2, with 9 bases lining up with TRBD1. The CDR3 is 14 amino acids. J was trimmed by 8 bases and V by 3 bases; bases with no gene match: 6. In germline, CDR1 is SGHAT, CDR2 FQNNGV. The CDR3 loop is CASSFGTGKGTQYF. CDR3 sequence (DNA): TGTGCCAGCAGCTTTGGGACAGGGAAGGGTACGCAGTATTTT.

This chain uses TRBV7-9 with TRBJ1-1; 7 nucleotides line up with TRBD1. The V gene end was trimmed by 5 bases and the J gene end by 5 bases; junction bases not matched to a gene: 8. The CDR3 sequence is 14 residues long. Germline-derived CDR1 and CDR2 are SEHNR and FQNEAQ (reference sequence). The CDR3 sequence: CASSPLQGRTEAFF. The CDR3 DNA sequence: TGTGCCAGCAGCCCGCTACAGGGGCGTACTGAAGCTTTCTTT.

The genes are TRBV7-9 and TRBJ2-1, with 7 nucleotides matching TRBD1. The CDR3 extends over 16 amino acids. The ends lost 1 base at V and 3 bases at J; junction bases unmatched: 6. Germline V gene lookup returns CDR1 SEHNR and CDR2 FQNEAQ (reference sequence). CDR3 protein: CASSLGQGRHYNEQFF. The CDR3 coding sequence is TGTGCCAGCAGCTTAGGACAGGGCCGCCACTACAATGAGCAGTTCTTC.